The 31 T cell receptor beta chains given below trace back to one sample, sequenced in a study of shared clonotypes between healthy human individuals. The assay was immunoSEQ multiplex PCR, and TCRdb's table has in-frame clones only and misses some. This table has roughly 1.4 million clones, 98% appearing once. The specimen sequenced was naive CD4+ T cells sorted from blood. Subset given: CD45RA+ positively selected. Source of these receptors: a man aged 25 to 45 in good health.

The chain carries TRBV5-1 and TRBJ2-7; perhaps TRBD2 as D (5 bases). Germline-derived CDR1 and CDR2 are SGHRS and YFSETQ. With 4 bases removed from V and 4 bases from J, the gap between germline ends came to 12 bases. The CDR3 spans 13 residues. CDR3 loop: CASSNSGGYEQYF. DNA of the CDR3: TGCGCCAGCAGCAACAGCGGCGGATACGAGCAGTACTTC.

The gene calls are TRBV6-8 and TRBJ2-7, with D unresolved. CDR3 length equals 15 residues. The germline CDR1 and CDR2 sequences are MNHGY and SAAAGT. The germline V and J ends were trimmed by 2 bases and 3 bases, with 14 bases remaining between them. CDR3 region: CASSYPGSDDYEQYF. The CDR3 nucleotides read TGTGCCAGCAGTTACCCCGGATCTGACGACTACGAGCAGTACTTC.

This sequence joins TRBV21-1 and TRBJ2-3; the tabulated D call, TRBD2, remains unverified against the DNA. TRBV21-1 is shown as a pseudogene. The CDR3 consists of 22 residues. CDR3: CASSKWLAGKYQIAGWSDTQYF. The CDR3 nucleotides read TGTGCCAGCAGCAAATGGCTAGCGGGAAAATACCAAATCGCGGGATGGTCAGATACGCAGTATTTT.

The V gene is TRBV5-1, the J gene TRBJ1-2; tentative D call: TRBD1 (5 bases). Germline V gene lookup returns CDR1 SGHRS and CDR2 YFSETQ. The V and J ends lost 0 bases and 2 bases respectively, with 11 bases between them. This CDR3 spans 15 amino acids. As DNA, the CDR3 is TGCGCCAGCAGCTTGGAGAGGGGAGGAAACTATGGCTACACCTTC. This encodes CASSLERGGNYGYTF.

The chain recombines TRBV19 with TRBJ2-2; TRBD2 agrees at 10 bases. The germline CDR1 and CDR2 sequences are LNHDA and SQIVND (reference sequence). V gave up 5 bases and J gave up 5 bases; unmatched junction bases: 17. This CDR3 has 19 residues. CDR3 DNA sequence: TGTGCCAGTAGTGTGCGGAAGCCGGGGCTAGCGGGAGTAACCGGGGAGCTGTTTTTT. As protein: CASSVRKPGLAGVTGELFF.

The chain links TRBV7-8 to TRBJ2-7; possibly TRBD1 for D (6 bases). Between the trimmed V and J ends, which lost 5 bases and 7 bases, there was a span of 21 bases. Germline lookup yields CDR1 SGHVS and CDR2 FQNEAQ. The CDR3 has 15 residues. CDR3 in DNA: TGTGCCAGCAGCATAGGGGACATCCCATTGGGTGAGCAGTACTTC. It encodes CASSIGDIPLGEQYF.

In the case of this clone: The junction and the germline gene differ at one end; a read error may be behind it. V and J are TRBV11-2 and TRBJ2-5; 10 nucleotides match TRBD1. From germline, CDR1 is SGHAT and CDR2 FQNNGV. CDR3 length: 15 amino acids. Here the CDR3 reads CASILRGTGAETQYF. CDR3 sequence (DNA): TGTGCCAGCATCTTACGCGGGACAGGGGCGGAGACCCAGTACTTC.

V is TRBV28 and J is TRBJ1-5; a possible D gene is TRBD1 (6 bases). This CDR3 has 14 amino acids. Deletions cut 1 base from V and 7 bases from J, with 11 bases between. Germline CDR1 and CDR2: MDHEN and SYDVKM. The CDR3 nucleotides are TGTGCCAGCAGTTTATTGGGGGCGGGACAGCCCCAGCATTTT. Amino acid sequence: CASSLLGAGQPQHF.

The rearrangement links TRBV18 to TRBJ2-5; D not resolved. Trimming removed 0 bases from V and 2 bases from J, with 7 bases in between. The CDR3 contains 14 residues. Germline V gene data show CDR1 as KGHSH and CDR2 as LQKENI. CDR3 nucleotide sequence: TGTGCCAGCTCACCACCGTCACAGCAAGAGACCCAGTACTTC. Its protein is CASSPPSQQETQYF. Full variable domain (outside the CDR3, taken from reference TRBV18 and TRBJ2-5): NAGVMQNPRHLVRRRGQEARLRCSPMKGHSHVYWYRQLPEEGLKFMVYLQKENIIDESGMPKERFSAEFPKEGPSILRIQQVVRGDSAAYFCASSPPSQQETQYFGPGTRLLVL.

The chain uses TRBV6-1 and TRBJ2-5; TRBD1 matches at 9 bases. Germline trimming cut 4 bases from V and 14 bases from J; bases unmatched to any gene: 5. Germline V gene data show CDR1 as MNHNS and CDR2 as SASEGT. The CDR3 extends over 11 amino acids. In nucleotides, the CDR3 is TGTGCCAGCAGTGGACAGGGGGAAGGTTACTTC. This gives the protein CASSGQGEGYF.

The chain employs TRBV28 and TRBJ2-1, with TRBD1 as a possible D gene (5 bases). Germline V gives CDR1 MDHEN, CDR2 SYDVKM. There are 13 residues in the CDR3. V shed 3 bases and J shed 4 bases, with 7 bases lying between them. The CDR3 protein is CASSLDKYNEQFF. DNA of the CDR3: TGTGCCAGCAGTTTGGACAAATACAATGAGCAGTTCTTC. Complete variable domain (other parts from reference TRBV28 and TRBJ2-1): DVKVTQSSRYLVKRTGEKVFLECVQDMDHENMFWYRQDPGLGLRLIYFSYDVKMKEKGDIPEGYSVSREKKERFSLILESASTNQTSMYLCASSLDKYNEQFFGPGTRLTVL.

The chain has TRBV19 and TRBJ1-3, with 9 bases identical to TRBD1. This CDR3 is built from 17 residues. From germline, CDR1 is LNHDA and CDR2 SQIVND (reference sequence). V was clipped by 6 bases and J by 2 bases; unmatched bases: 11. CDR3 sequence (DNA): TGTGCCAGTAGCATCGGGACAGGGATCGTCGCTGGAAACACCATATATTTT. This translates into CASSIGTGIVAGNTIYF.

The rearrangement links TRBV29-1 to TRBJ1-4; no definite D call. Per germline, CDR1 SQVTM and CDR2 ANQGSEA. The CDR3 has 13 residues. With 4 bases removed from V and 5 bases from J, the gap between germline ends came to 11 bases. The chain's CDR3 is CSVVLGRNEKLFF. In DNA, the CDR3 is TGCAGCGTTGTTCTGGGCAGAAATGAAAAACTGTTTTTT.

The V call is TRBV29-1, the J call TRBJ2-7; 9 positions agree with TRBD1. Germline loops: CDR1 SQVTM, CDR2 ANQGSEA. The length of the CDR3 is 13 residues. V shed 6 bases, J shed 9 bases, and the junction held 12 bases outside the gene matches. For the CDR3, the DNA is TGCAGCGTGTCAGACAGGGGGGCTACCGGGCAGTACTTC. Protein: CSVSDRGATGQYF.

J is TRBJ2-7 and V is TRBV5-1, with D tentatively TRBD2 (6 bases). This CDR3 has 15 amino acids. Trimming shortened V by 0 bases and J by 3 bases, and 13 bases separated the two germline ends. The germline gives CDR1 SGHRS, CDR2 YFSETQ. The CDR3, as DNA: TGCGCCAGCAGCTTGGGGGGCGGGCGGGGCTACGAGCAGTACTTC. Translating it yields CASSLGGGRGYEQYF.

This clone was detected once. The chain combines TRBV10-3 with TRBJ2-2, with D unresolved. Germline V gene sequence: CDR1 ENHRY, CDR2 SYGVKD. CDR3 length equals 12 residues. V lost 3 bases to trimming and J lost 2 bases, with 1 base between them. The CDR3 DNA reads as TGTGCCATCAGTGAAAACACCGGGGAGCTGTTTTTT. Amino acid sequence: CAISENTGELFF.

The rearrangement joins TRBV5-1 to TRBJ2-7; no clear D. The V gene lost 3 bases and the J gene lost 3 bases, with 22 bases spanning the gap. Germline V gene sequence: CDR1 SGHRS, CDR2 YFSETQ. The CDR3 is 17 residues long. The CDR3 region is CASSSSWMGTMGYEQYF. The CDR3 DNA follows: TGCGCCAGCAGCTCGAGTTGGATGGGCACCATGGGCTACGAGCAGTACTTC.

In this sample, this clone turned up once. J is TRBJ1-2 and V is TRBV5-5; 10 bases are shared with TRBD1. Germline lookup yields CDR1 SGHKS and CDR2 YYEKEE (reference sequence). The CDR3 is 15 residues long. V trimming: 4 bases; J trimming: 2 bases; junction bases outside the gene matches: 5. CDR3 loop: CASSHPTGGNYGYTF. CDR3 in DNA: TGTGCCAGCAGCCACCCGACAGGGGGCAACTATGGCTACACCTTC. The full variable domain, its missing parts supplied by reference TRBV5-5 and TRBJ1-2, is DAGVTQSPTHLIKTRGQQVTLRCSPISGHKSVSWYQQVLGQGPQFIFQYYEKEERGRGNFPDRFSARQFPNYSSELNVNALLLGDSALYLCASSHPTGGNYGYTFGSGTRLTVV.

This chain uses TRBV27 with TRBJ2-7; the match to TRBD1 covers 7 bases. The germline V gene has CDR1 MNHEY and CDR2 SMNVEV (reference sequence). The CDR3 covers 15 residues. V was clipped by 4 bases and J by 0 bases; unmatched bases: 6. CDR3 nucleotides: TGTGCCAGCAGTTGGCAGGGGGAGAGCTCCTACGAGCAGTACTTC. Protein sequence: CASSWQGESSYEQYF.

This chain links TRBV5-1 with TRBJ2-5, with 8 bases aligning to TRBD1. The CDR3 totals 17 residues. Germline loops: CDR1 SGHRS, CDR2 YFSETQ. With 6 bases clipped from V and 2 bases from J, the junction kept 15 bases outside the gene matches. CDR3 DNA sequence: TGCGCCAGCAATGGAGGGACAGGCGTTCGTTTGCAAGAGACCCAGTACTTC. It is translated as CASNGGTGVRLQETQYF.

The V gene is TRBV7-6, the J gene TRBJ2-2, with D tentatively TRBD2 (8 bases). Germline CDR1 reads SGHVS; CDR2 reads FNYEAQ. The CDR3 is 20 residues long. Trimming cost V 4 bases and J 5 bases, with 29 bases left between them. CDR3 sequence (DNA): TGTGCCAGCAGCTGCCCTGCGGGGGGCCCCGACAGGGTGGGTACCGGGGAGCTGTTTTTT. Translation: CASSCPAGGPDRVGTGELFF. Using reference TRBV7-6 and TRBJ2-2 for the parts outside the CDR3, the full variable domain is GAGVSQSPRYKVTKRGQDVALRCDPISGHVSLYWYRQALGQGPEFLTYFNYEAQQDKSGLPNDRFSAERPEGSISTLTIQRTEQRDSAMYRCASSCPAGGPDRVGTGELFFGEGSRLTVL.

The J gene is TRBJ1-3, the V gene TRBV9, with D possibly being TRBD1 (5 bases). This CDR3 region has 15 residues. Deletions cut 3 bases from V and 0 bases from J, with 10 bases between. CDR1 is SGDLS and CDR2 is YYNGEE in the germline V gene. CDR3 nucleotide sequence: TGTGCCAGCAGCGAAAGGGGTTCCTCTGGAAACACCATATATTTT. Protein: CASSERGSSGNTIYF.

V is TRBV6-5 and J is TRBJ1-1; D possibly corresponds to TRBD1 (5 bases). Looked up from germline, CDR1 is MNHEY and CDR2 is SVGAGI. The CDR3 sequence is 14 residues long. V gave up 5 bases and J gave up 0 bases, with 10 bases separating them. The CDR3 DNA is TGTGCCAGCAGTACCCCAGGGATGAACACTGAAGCTTTCTTT. It yields the protein CASSTPGMNTEAFF.

To note about this clone: Other DNA sequences in the sample encode the same CDR3. The chain is built from TRBV18 and TRBJ2-1, with D hard to call. Germline V gene lookup returns CDR1 KGHSH and CDR2 LQKENI. Trimming left V 1 base short and J 6 bases short, with 13 bases between. This CDR3 spans 15 amino acids. The CDR3 here is CASSPLGPPSNEQFF. The CDR3 DNA reads as TGTGCCAGCTCACCACTGGGCCCTCCGAGCAATGAGCAGTTCTTC.

V gene TRBV6-5 combines with J gene TRBJ2-2; a possible D gene is TRBD2 (6 bases). The ends were cut back, 6 bases at V and 8 bases at J, with 13 bases in the middle. This CDR3 comprises 13 residues. Germline V CDR1 and CDR2: MNHEY, SVGAGI. The CDR3 DNA follows: TGTGCCAGCAGCTTACTAGCAGGGGGGGAGCTGTTTTTT. Its protein product is CASSLLAGGELFF.

This clone was recorded only once. This sample also contains other DNA sequences that code for the same CDR3. J is TRBJ1-5 and V is TRBV18; D possibly corresponds to TRBD1 (5 bases). The length of the CDR3 is 13 residues. Germline V gene sequence: CDR1 KGHSH, CDR2 LQKENI. The germline V and J ends were trimmed by 4 bases and 4 bases, with 8 bases remaining between them. CDR3 region: CASSRGANQPQHF. The CDR3 DNA is TGTGCCAGCTCACGAGGGGCGAATCAGCCCCAGCATTTT.

V is TRBV6-6 and J is TRBJ2-2; D remains ambiguous. V shed 8 bases and J shed 7 bases, with 23 bases lying between them. Germline V gene sequence: CDR1 MNHNY, CDR2 SVGAGI (reference sequence). This CDR3 spans 16 amino acids. The CDR3 sequence: CASGPSGDDPIGELFF. The CDR3 region has the DNA TGTGCCAGCGGCCCTTCCGGCGATGACCCGATCGGGGAGCTGTTTTTT.

This chain joins TRBV7-9 and TRBJ2-1; no clear D gene. CDR1 is SEHNR and CDR2 is FQNEAQ in the germline V gene (reference sequence). The V end lost 3 bases, the J end lost 12 bases, and 12 bases lay between the germline ends. The CDR3 sequence is 12 residues long. The CDR3 here is CASSFVAVGQFF. Here the CDR3 DNA reads TGTGCCAGCAGCTTTGTCGCCGTTGGGCAGTTCTTC.

The chain uses TRBV7-2 and TRBJ2-1; 8 bases are a match to TRBD1. CDR3 length equals 15 residues. Germline CDR1 reads SGHTA; CDR2 reads FQGNSA. V dropped 3 bases and J dropped 6; count of bases not matched to a gene: 7. CDR3 bases: TGTGCCAGCAGCTTGAGGGACAGGCTCGGCAATGAGCAGTTCTTC. Its translation: CASSLRDRLGNEQFF.

The chain recombines TRBV6-5 with TRBJ2-2, with D possibly TRBD1 on 5 matching bases. CDR1 and CDR2 from the germline V gene are MNHEY and SVGAGI. This CDR3 is 12 amino acids long. Trimming pared 7 bases from V and 4 bases from J, leaving 7 bases between. CDR3 loop: CASNRPTGELFF. The CDR3 bases are TGTGCCAGCAACAGGCCCACCGGGGAGCTGTTTTTT.

This sequence joins TRBV9 and TRBJ2-5, with TRBD2 as a possible D gene (5 bases). Looked up from germline, CDR1 is SGDLS and CDR2 is YYNGEE. This CDR3 comprises 14 residues. The ends were cut back, 0 bases at V and 5 bases at J, with 11 bases in the middle. This CDR3 reads CASSVGGSVETQYF. CDR3 DNA: TGTGCCAGCAGCGTAGGAGGGAGTGTGGAGACCCAGTACTTC. The full variable domain, completed using reference TRBV9 and TRBJ2-5, is DSGVTQTPKHLITATGQRVTLRCSPRSGDLSVYWYQQSLDQGLQFLIQYYNGEERAKGNILERFSAQQFPDLHSELNLSSLELGDSALYFCASSVGGSVETQYFGPGTRLLVL.